These T cell receptor beta chains were read from a single sample in a study of blood T cell repertoires in COVID-19. Clones were read by immunoSEQ multiplex PCR, and TCRdb kept only the in-frame ones, dropping some. The table shows about 220,000 clones, with roughly 87% occurring only once. Material: PBMCs or T cells enriched from blood (not recorded which). All receptors come from a woman in her 30s with acute COVID-19. The CDR3 runs from the conserved cysteine through the conserved F or W. D genes are given only for firm matches. Clone size appears in some rows only: once, few, many, or a class for an expanded clone.

d_call: TRBD1
clone_size: -
j_call: TRBJ1-2
v_call: TRBV13
cdr3_nt: TGTGCCAGCAGCCTAGTCAAGGGGGCAGGTCCATACTATGGCTACACCTTC
cdr3_aa: CASSLVKGAGPYYGYTF

d_call: TRBD1
clone_size: -
j_call: TRBJ2-7
v_call: TRBV27
cdr3_nt: TGTGCCAGCAGTTTAGGGACAGGGAACACCTACGAGCAGTACTTC
cdr3_aa: CASSLGTGNTYEQYF

d_call: -
clone_size: -
j_call: TRBJ1-4
v_call: TRBV4-3
cdr3_nt: TGCGCCAGCAGCCGGGGGCCAACTAATGAAAAACTGTTTTTT
cdr3_aa: CASSRGPTNEKLFF

d_call: -
clone_size: few
j_call: TRBJ1-5
v_call: TRBV19
cdr3_nt: TGTGCCAGTACTGTTAGTAGTGAGGGAAATCGGCCCCAGCATTTT
cdr3_aa: CASTVSSEGNRPQHF

d_call: -
clone_size: -
j_call: TRBJ1-6
v_call: TRBV7-9
cdr3_nt: TGTGCCAGCAGCTTAGGAGGGTTAATGGGCGGATCACCCCTCCACTTT
cdr3_aa: CASSLGGLMGGSPLHF

d_call: TRBD2
clone_size: -
j_call: TRBJ2-3
v_call: TRBV6-6
cdr3_nt: TGTGCCAGCAGCCACCCCACTAGCGGTAGCACAGATACGCAGTATTTT
cdr3_aa: CASSHPTSGSTDTQYF

d_call: -
clone_size: -
j_call: TRBJ2-2
v_call: TRBV7-9
cdr3_nt: TGTGCCAGCAAAATACTAGGGGGGGACACCGGGGAGCTGTTTTTT
cdr3_aa: CASKILGGDTGELFF

d_call: TRBD1
clone_size: once
j_call: TRBJ1-2
v_call: TRBV5-5
cdr3_nt: TGTGCCAGCAGCTTGGACCAGGGGGCCTATGGCTACACCTTC
cdr3_aa: CASSLDQGAYGYTF

d_call: -
clone_size: -
j_call: TRBJ1-1
v_call: TRBV5-5
cdr3_nt: TGTGCCAGCAGCCCCAGGGGAGTAGCTGAAGCTTTCTTT
cdr3_aa: CASSPRGVAEAFF

d_call: -
clone_size: -
j_call: TRBJ1-1
v_call: TRBV12-3/TRBV12-4
cdr3_nt: TGTGCCAGCAGGGGAGGCACTGAAGCTTTCTTT
cdr3_aa: CASRGGTEAFF

d_call: TRBD1
clone_size: -
j_call: TRBJ2-1
v_call: TRBV20-1
cdr3_nt: TGCAGTGCTAGTGAGAGGGGGCGCGGTGAGCAGTTCTTC
cdr3_aa: CSASERGRGEQFF

d_call: -
clone_size: once
j_call: TRBJ2-5
v_call: TRBV4-2
cdr3_nt: TGTGCCAGCAGCCAAAACCAGAGGGCTAGCGAAACGGGTCAGACCCAGTACTTC
cdr3_aa: CASSQNQRASETGQTQYF

d_call: TRBD1
clone_size: -
j_call: TRBJ1-2
v_call: TRBV7-8
cdr3_nt: TGTGCCAGCAGCTTATTAACCGGGACAGGCTATGACTACACCTTC
cdr3_aa: CASSLLTGTGYDYTF

d_call: TRBD1
clone_size: -
j_call: TRBJ1-2
v_call: TRBV19
cdr3_nt: TGTGCCAGTAGTTCAAGGGACAGGAAACGTCCAAGTAGCAGGGGCTACACCTTC
cdr3_aa: CASSSRDRKRPSSRGYTF

d_call: -
clone_size: once
j_call: TRBJ1-2
v_call: TRBV6-2/TRBV6-3
cdr3_nt: TGTGCCAGCAGTTACTCCAGGGTCAACTATGGCTACACCTTC
cdr3_aa: CASSYSRVNYGYTF

d_call: -
clone_size: -
j_call: TRBJ1-5
v_call: TRBV4-3
cdr3_nt: TGCGCCAGCAGCCAAGGACAACTCAATCAGCCCCAGCATTTT
cdr3_aa: CASSQGQLNQPQHF

d_call: -
clone_size: -
j_call: TRBJ2-2
v_call: TRBV5-1
cdr3_nt: TGCGCCAGCAGCCGAAACAGGGAAAACACCGGGGAGCTGTTTTTT
cdr3_aa: CASSRNRENTGELFF

d_call: -
clone_size: -
j_call: TRBJ1-1
v_call: TRBV18
cdr3_nt: TGTGCCAGCGAGGCAACCGGGACTAACTTGAACACTGAAGCTTTCTTT
cdr3_aa: CASEATGTNLNTEAFF

d_call: -
clone_size: -
j_call: TRBJ1-3
v_call: TRBV9
cdr3_nt: TGTGCCAGCGGGAGCGGGATGTCTGGAAACACCATATATTTT
cdr3_aa: CASGSGMSGNTIYF

d_call: -
clone_size: once
j_call: TRBJ1-2
v_call: TRBV5-6
cdr3_nt: TGTGCCAGCAGAGGAGGACCTACACTGAACTATGGCTACACCTTC
cdr3_aa: CASRGGPTLNYGYTF

d_call: TRBD1
clone_size: -
j_call: TRBJ1-3
v_call: TRBV28
cdr3_nt: TGTGCCAGCAGTTTAGGCCAGGGGGCTGGAAACACCATATATTTT
cdr3_aa: CASSLGQGAGNTIYF

d_call: -
clone_size: -
j_call: TRBJ1-1
v_call: TRBV10-3
cdr3_nt: TGTGCCATCAGTGAGTCGGACATTTCGAACACTGAAGCTTTCTTT
cdr3_aa: CAISESDISNTEAFF

d_call: TRBD2
clone_size: -
j_call: TRBJ2-7
v_call: TRBV19
cdr3_nt: TGTGCCAGTAGTGGGAGCGGGGGTTCGGCCGAGCAGTACTTC
cdr3_aa: CASSGSGGSAEQYF

d_call: -
clone_size: -
j_call: TRBJ1-6
v_call: TRBV12-3/TRBV12-4
cdr3_nt: TGTGCCAGCAGTTCCACAGGGATCTCACCCCTCCACTTT
cdr3_aa: CASSSTGISPLHF

d_call: TRBD1
clone_size: -
j_call: TRBJ2-1
v_call: TRBV5-1
cdr3_nt: TGCGCCAGCAGGTTACAGGGGCCCGACAATGAGCAGTTCTTC
cdr3_aa: CASRLQGPDNEQFF

d_call: -
clone_size: once
j_call: TRBJ2-5
v_call: TRBV5-6
cdr3_nt: TGTGCCAGCAGCTTGGCAGGGAAAGAGACCCAGTACTTC
cdr3_aa: CASSLAGKETQYF

d_call: -
clone_size: -
j_call: TRBJ2-3
v_call: TRBV3-1/TRBV3-2
cdr3_nt: TGTGCCAGCAGCCAAGATGAAGCAGGGTTGGCAGATACGCAGTATTTT
cdr3_aa: CASSQDEAGLADTQYF